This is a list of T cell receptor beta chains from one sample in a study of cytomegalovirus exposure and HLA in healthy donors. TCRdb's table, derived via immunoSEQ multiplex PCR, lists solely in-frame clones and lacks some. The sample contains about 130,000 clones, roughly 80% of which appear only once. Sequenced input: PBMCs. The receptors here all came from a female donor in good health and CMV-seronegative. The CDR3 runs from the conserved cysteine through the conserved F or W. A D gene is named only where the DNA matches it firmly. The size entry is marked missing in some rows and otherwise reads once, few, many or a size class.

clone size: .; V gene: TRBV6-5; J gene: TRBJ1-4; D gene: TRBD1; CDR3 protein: CASGQTGFREKLFF; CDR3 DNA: TGTGCCAGCGGACAGACAGGGTTCCGAGAAAAACTGTTTTTT
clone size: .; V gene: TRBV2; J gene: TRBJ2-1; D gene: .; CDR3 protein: CASSEGPGSYNEQFF; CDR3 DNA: TGTGCCAGCAGTGAAGGCCCAGGGTCCTACAATGAGCAGTTCTTC
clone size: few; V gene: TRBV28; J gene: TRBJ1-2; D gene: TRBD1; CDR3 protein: CASSPIRDSHYGYTF; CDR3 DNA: TGTGCCAGCAGTCCTATCCGGGACAGTCATTATGGCTACACCTTC
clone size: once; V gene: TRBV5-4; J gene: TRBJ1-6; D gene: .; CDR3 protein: CASTVDGGNHSPLHF; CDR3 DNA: TGTGCCAGCACCGTGGACGGGGGAAATCATTCACCCCTCCACTTT
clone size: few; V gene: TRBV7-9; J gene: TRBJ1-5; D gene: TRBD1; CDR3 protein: CASSLAGRGNQPQHF; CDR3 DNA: TGTGCCAGCAGCTTAGCGGGCAGGGGGAATCAGCCCCAGCATTTT
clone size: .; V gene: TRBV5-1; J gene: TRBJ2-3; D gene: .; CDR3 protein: CASGFRDTDTQYF; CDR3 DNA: TGCGCCAGCGGCTTCCGGGACACAGATACGCAGTATTTT
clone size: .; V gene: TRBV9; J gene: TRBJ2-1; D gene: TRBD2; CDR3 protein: CASSVGTRGRDEQFF; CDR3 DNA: TGTGCCAGCAGCGTCGGGACTAGGGGCCGGGATGAGCAGTTCTTC
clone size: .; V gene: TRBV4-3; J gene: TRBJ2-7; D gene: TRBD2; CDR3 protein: CASSQGRDYSYEQYF; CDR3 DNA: TGCGCCAGCAGCCAAGGCCGGGACTACTCCTACGAGCAGTACTTC
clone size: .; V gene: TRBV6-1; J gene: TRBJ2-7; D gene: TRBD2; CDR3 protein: CASSEVLAGERSYEQYF; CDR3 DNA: TGTGCCAGCAGTGAAGTTTTAGCGGGAGAGCGCTCCTACGAGCAGTACTTC
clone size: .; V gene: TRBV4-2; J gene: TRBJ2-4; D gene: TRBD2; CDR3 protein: CASSRRWGAGGDGSKNIQYF; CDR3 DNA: TGTGCCAGCAGCCGCCGTTGGGGGGCGGGAGGGGACGGATCCAAAAACATTCAGTACTTC
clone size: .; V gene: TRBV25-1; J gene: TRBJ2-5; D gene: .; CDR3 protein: CASSSGMGETQYF; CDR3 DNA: TGTGCCAGCAGTTCGGGGATGGGGGAGACCCAGTACTTC